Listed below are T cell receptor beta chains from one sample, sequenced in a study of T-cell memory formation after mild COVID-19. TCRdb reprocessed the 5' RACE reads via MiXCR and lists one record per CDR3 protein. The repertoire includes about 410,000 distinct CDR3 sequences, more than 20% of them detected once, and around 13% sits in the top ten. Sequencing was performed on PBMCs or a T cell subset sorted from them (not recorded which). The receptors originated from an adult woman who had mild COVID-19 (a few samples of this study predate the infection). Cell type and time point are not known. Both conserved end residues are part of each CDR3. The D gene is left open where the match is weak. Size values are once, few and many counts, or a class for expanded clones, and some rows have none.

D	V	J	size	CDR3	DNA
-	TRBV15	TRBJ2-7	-	CATSQYRIDEQYF	TGTGCCACCAGCCAATACAGGATCGACGAGCAGTACTTC
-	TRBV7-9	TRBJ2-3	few	CASSKADTQYF	TGTGCCAGCAGCAAGGCCGATACGCAGTATTTT
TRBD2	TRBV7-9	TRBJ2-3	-	CASSFPLAGDRTDTQYF	TGTGCCAGCAGCTTCCCCCTAGCGGGAGACCGCACAGATACGCAGTATTTT
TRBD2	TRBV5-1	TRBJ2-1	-	CASGTGGLAGNEQFF	TGCGCCAGCGGGACCGGGGGACTAGCGGGCAATGAGCAGTTCTTC
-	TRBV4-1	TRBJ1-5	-	CASSRTRGPNQPQHF	TGCGCCAGCAGCCGAACGCGGGGACCTAATCAGCCCCAGCATTTT
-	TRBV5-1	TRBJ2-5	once	CASSSSPTGEETQYF	TGCGCCAGCAGCAGCAGCCCTACGGGGGAAGAGACCCAGTACTTC
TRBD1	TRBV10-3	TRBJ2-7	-	CAISEPGQGNSYEQYF	TGTGCCATCAGTGAGCCGGGACAGGGAAACTCCTACGAGCAGTACTTC
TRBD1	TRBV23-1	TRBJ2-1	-	CASSQSVEGAQGAGNEQFF	TGCGCCAGCAGTCAATCCGTGGAGGGAGCCCAGGGGGCGGGCAATGAGCAGTTCTTC
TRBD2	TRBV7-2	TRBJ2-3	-	CASSRSALDLTSGRMFETDTQYF	TGTGCCAGCAGCCGATCAGCTTTGGATTTGACTAGCGGGAGAATGTTTGAGACAGATACGCAGTATTTT
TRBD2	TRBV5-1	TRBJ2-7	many	CASSYTSGGPWEQYF	TGCGCCAGCAGCTACACTAGCGGGGGGCCCTGGGAGCAGTACTTC
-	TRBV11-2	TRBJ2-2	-	CASTLFRDILNTGELFF	TGTGCCAGCACCTTATTCCGGGACATTTTGAACACCGGGGAGCTGTTTTTT
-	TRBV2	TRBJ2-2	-	CASPPRGNLGELFF	TGTGCCAGCCCCCCCCGCGGGAATCTGGGGGAGCTGTTTTTT
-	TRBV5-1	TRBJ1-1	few	CASSHTEGGRTEAFF	TGCGCCAGCAGCCATACAGAAGGGGGTAGGACTGAAGCTTTCTTT
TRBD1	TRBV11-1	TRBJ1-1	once	CASSLATGTGGEAFF	TGTGCCAGCAGCTTGGCCACCGGGACAGGGGGAGAAGCTTTCTTT
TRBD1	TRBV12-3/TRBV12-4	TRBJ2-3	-	CASSGTVTDTQYF	TGTGCCAGCAGTGGGACAGTTACAGATACGCAGTATTTT
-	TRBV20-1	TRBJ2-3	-	CSTLGRAMRTDTQYF	TGCAGCACTCTTGGGCGGGCCATGCGCACAGATACGCAGTATTTT
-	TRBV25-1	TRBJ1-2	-	CASSEGLTTGGYGYTF	TGTGCCAGCAGTGAGGGCCTGACCACTGGAGGCTATGGCTACACCTTC
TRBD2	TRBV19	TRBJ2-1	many	CASSKGGLGTYNEQFF	TGTGCCAGCAGTAAGGGGGGACTAGGGACCTACAATGAGCAGTTCTTC
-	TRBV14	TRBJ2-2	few	CASSPLLNTGELFF	TGTGCCAGCAGCCCCCTATTGAACACCGGGGAGCTGTTTTTT
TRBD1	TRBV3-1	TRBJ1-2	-	CASSQGSNRGNYGYTF	TGTGCCAGCAGCCAAGGTAGTAACAGGGGAAACTATGGCTACACCTTC
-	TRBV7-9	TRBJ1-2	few	CASSPFLGENYGYTF	TGTGCCAGCAGCCCATTCCTGGGGGAAAATTATGGCTACACCTTC
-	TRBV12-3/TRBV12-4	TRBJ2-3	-	CASSFVAQPPAQYF	TGTGCCAGCAGTTTTGTGGCCCAGCCCCCCGCGCAGTATTTT